This paragraph reports one T cell receptor (beta chain). What it recognizes is unknown. Measured with immunoSEQ multiplex PCR; TCRdb has only the in-frame clones, and not every one. The data hold 37,000 or so clones, with more than 75% observed a single time. Germline V lookup: CDR1 SGHTA, CDR2 FQGNSA. Trimming took off 4 bases at V and 7 bases at J, with 10 bases between the two ends. CDR3 length equals 13 residues. This sample is drawn from a study of OX40 agonist ivuxolimab in advanced cancers. The wider study: Ivuxolimab is a fully human IgG2 antibody that activates OX40 (CD134). Study-level findings and limits: In CD8+ T cells, expanded clones were on average more numerous than in CD4+. Normalized T-cell clonal expansion was also low in a subset of nonresponders.

The chain links TRBV7-2 to TRBJ2-2; possibly TRBD1 for D (6 bases). This TCR came from an adult with an advanced solid tumor such as melanoma, head and neck, liver or kidney cancer. Sample: CD4+ or CD8+ T cells sorted from blood, taken in a trial of the OX40 agonist ivuxolimab. The CDR3 nucleotides are TGTGCCAGCAGCTATCAGGGGTTCGGGGAGCTGTTTTTT. It codes for CASSYQGFGELFF.